This is a list of T cell receptor beta chains from one sample in a study of blood T cell repertoires in COVID-19. Clones were sequenced by immunoSEQ multiplex PCR, and TCRdb holds only the in-frame ones, with some missing. This sample has around 140,000 clones; around 89% occur once, and the top ten carry 10% to 15%. Input material: peripheral blood. The receptors stem from a man between 18 and 35 years old with COVID-19, enrolled during active disease. CDR3s include the opening cysteine and the closing phenylalanine or tryptophan. D genes are given only for firm matches. Clone size is shown for a subset of rows, as once, few, many or a class of expanded clone.

j_gene,abundance,d_gene,v_gene,CDR3nt,CDR3aa
TRBJ1-4,once,NA,TRBV6-2/TRBV6-3,TGTGCCAGCAGTTCGGGTCAGCGAAAACTGTTTTTT,CASSSGQRKLFF
TRBJ1-4,NA,TRBD1,TRBV27,TGTGCCAGCAGTTGGGACAGGGGTGAAAAACTGCTTTTT,CASSWDRGEKLLF
TRBJ1-2,NA,NA,TRBV6-2/TRBV6-3,TGTGCCAGCAGTCTTACATCCAACTATGGCTACACCTTC,CASSLTSNYGYTF
TRBJ2-7,NA,NA,TRBV6-2/TRBV6-3,TGTGCCAGCAGTCGCGGGATAGTCAAGCCCTACGAGCAGTACTTC,CASSRGIVKPYEQYF
TRBJ2-7,NA,TRBD2,TRBV11-1,TGTGCCAGCAGCCACGGCCCCGGGGGGTACGAGCAGTACTTC,CASSHGPGGYEQYF
TRBJ2-2,NA,NA,TRBV9,TGTGCCAGCAGCAAAAGCGGATTGGGGTCCGGGGAGCTGTTTTTT,CASSKSGLGSGELFF
TRBJ2-1,NA,NA,TRBV27,TGTGCCAGCAGACAGGTGACAGTTAACAATGAGCAGTTCTTC,CASRQVTVNNEQFF
TRBJ2-7,NA,NA,TRBV2,TGTGCCAGCAGTGTGGGCCACGAGCAGTACTTC,CASSVGHEQYF
TRBJ2-7,NA,TRBD2,TRBV18,TGTGCCACCGCCCAAAACGGCGGGAGAAGCTCCTACGAGCAGTACTTC,CATAQNGGRSSYEQYF
TRBJ1-3,NA,NA,TRBV2,TGTGCCAGCAGTGAAGGGGGGGGAACCTCTGGAAACACCATATATTTT,CASSEGGGTSGNTIYF
TRBJ2-1,NA,TRBD2,TRBV28,TGTGCCAGCAGTAGCGGGAGGAGGTCCTACAATGAGCAGTTCTTC,CASSSGRRSYNEQFF
TRBJ1-5,NA,TRBD1,TRBV11-2,TGTGCCAGCAGCTGGTCAGGGGGTAGCAATCAGCCCCAGCATTTT,CASSWSGGSNQPQHF
TRBJ1-3,once,NA,TRBV2,TGTGCCAGCACCTCAGAGGGGGTTGTCTCTGGAAACACCATATATTTT,CASTSEGVVSGNTIYF
TRBJ2-5,NA,NA,TRBV7-8,TGTGCCAGCTATTTGGGCACAACGTTACAAGAGACCCAGTACTTC,CASYLGTTLQETQYF
TRBJ2-1,NA,NA,TRBV15,TGTGCCACCAGCAGAGAAAGAGACAGGCCGAGGATCAATGAGCAGTTCTTC,CATSRERDRPRINEQFF
TRBJ1-6,NA,NA,TRBV12-3/TRBV12-4,TGTGCCAGTGGCAGGGGTTCACCCCTCCACTTT,CASGRGSPLHF
TRBJ2-1,NA,TRBD2,TRBV4-1,TGCGCCAGCAGCCAGGCAACTAGCGGGACCTATTACAATGAGCAGTTCTTC,CASSQATSGTYYNEQFF
TRBJ2-7,NA,TRBD2,TRBV3-1/TRBV3-2,TGTGCCAGCAGCCAAGATCGACGAGGGAGCGGGATATGGGACTACGAGCAGTACTTC,CASSQDRRGSGIWDYEQYF
TRBJ2-3,NA,TRBD1,TRBV2,TGTGCCAGCACCCGGACAGGTAGCACAGATACGCAGTATTTT,CASTRTGSTDTQYF
TRBJ2-1,NA,NA,TRBV10-3,TGTGCCATCAGTGAGTCGACCAGCGGCCGCTCCTACAATGAGCAGTTCTTC,CAISESTSGRSYNEQFF